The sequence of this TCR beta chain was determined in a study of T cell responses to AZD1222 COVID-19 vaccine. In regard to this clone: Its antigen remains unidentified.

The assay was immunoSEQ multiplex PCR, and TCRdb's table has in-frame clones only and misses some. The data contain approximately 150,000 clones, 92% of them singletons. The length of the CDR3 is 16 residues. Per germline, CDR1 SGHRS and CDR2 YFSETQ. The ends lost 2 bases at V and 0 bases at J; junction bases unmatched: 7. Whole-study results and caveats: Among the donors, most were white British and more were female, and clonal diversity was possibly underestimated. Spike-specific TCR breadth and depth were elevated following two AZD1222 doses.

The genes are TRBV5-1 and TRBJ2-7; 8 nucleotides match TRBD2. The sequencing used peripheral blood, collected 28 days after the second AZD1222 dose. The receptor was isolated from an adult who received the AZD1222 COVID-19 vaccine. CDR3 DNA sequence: TGCGCCAGCAGCTTAAAAACCGGGACTAGCTCCTACGAGCAGTACTTC. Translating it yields CASSLKTGTSSYEQYF.